This T cell receptor (beta chain) is from a study of early T cells in non-severe SARS-CoV-2 infection (dated by TCRdb to 2020 to 2022). A note on the overall study: Because TCR sequencing was done on bulk RNA from unsorted whole blood, the alpha and beta chains could not be paired.

A case-control design nested within a healthcare worker cohort in London, UK, was used, with weekly nasopharyngeal swab PCR tests and blood sampling performed. Healthcare workers were enrolled in the week of the UK lockdown, from 23 to 31 March 2020, and were followed every week for up to about 15 weeks. For this clonotype: There is no known antigen for this receptor. Qualities for individual bases were not recorded, and no much larger clone is one base off.

The germline V gene (reference sequence) yields SEHNR for CDR1 and FQNEAQ for CDR2. V is pruned by 5 bases and J by 3 bases, leaving 10 bases of the junction without a gene match. Inclusive of the bounding cysteine and phenylalanine, the CDR3 is 17 residues long. The entry retains the CDR3 DNA only, 51 bases that are in frame from base 1. Overall study outcomes, separate from this receptor: VDJdb matching was skewed toward anti-spike CD8 responses and likely underestimated virus-specific expansions by missing private and CD4 specificities.

The library was made by 5' RACE. The sequencing machine was a NextSeq 500. In the TCR library protocol, unique molecular identifiers were attached to individual cDNA molecules to correct for PCR bias and sequencing error. Both TCR alpha and beta chains were sequenced, and tight co-correlation was observed between alpha and beta sequence abundances in each sample. Per the authors' processing: V gene, J gene and CDR3 annotation of TCR sequences was performed with Decombinator V4. TCRs were defined as expanded if a significant change between any two time points was detected under a Poisson model with p below 0.0001. TCR abundances were normalised to the total number of TCRs sequenced in each sample and reported as counts per million. TRAV1-2 paired with TRAJ12, TRAJ20 or TRAJ33 defined MAIT TCRs, while TRAV10 paired with TRAJ18 defined iNKT TCRs. VDJdb, accessed 1 November 2021, was searched for CMV, EBV and SARS-CoV-2 annotated TCRs, with TCRs annotated for multiple antigens excluded. TCRdb took the public reads, trimmed them with fastp at Q25, ran MiXCR for clone calling and kept in-frame beta chains. Every distinct CDR3 protein forms one entry, paired with its most common genes and DNA. The V and J calls come from TCRdb's annotation, not from the publication. This sample has roughly 120,000 distinct CDR3 sequences in its table, and roughly 12% of those were observed once. Clones ranked in the top ten supply around 4.1% of the sample.

This clonotype was sampled from an adult who was a healthcare worker with PCR-confirmed SARS-CoV-2 infection or an uninfected control (not recorded which). Sequencing used whole blood, obtained at baseline. The chain joins TRBV7-9 to TRBJ2-2; 9 central nucleotides agree with TRBD1. The nucleotide sequence is given as TGTGCCAGCAGCGGCCAGGGACAGGGCGGATACACCGGGGAGCTGTTTTTT. It specifies CASSGQGQGGYTGELFF.